A selection of T cell receptor beta chains follows, all from one sample in a study of a mutant IDH1 vaccine in newly diagnosed glioma. Antigens for these TCRs are unknown. TCRdb's copy holds only in-frame clones and misses some; the assay was immunoSEQ multiplex PCR. The repertoire holds some 120,000 clones, with about 80% as singletons. The specimen comprised PBMCs, sampled from a glioma patient whose treatment included an IDH1 peptide vaccine. All receptors derive from a middle-aged man with glioma. The CDR3 runs from the conserved cysteine through the conserved F or W. The D gene is left open where the match is weak. Some rows have no size entry. The others give once, few or many, or a class for an expanded clone.

v_gene	abundance	j_gene	d_gene	CDR3nt	CDR3aa
TRBV5-6	NA	TRBJ1-4	NA	TGTGCCAGCAGCTTGGGGATGACAGTGCATTATAATGAAAAACTGTTTTTT	CASSLGMTVHYNEKLFF
TRBV5-8	NA	TRBJ2-3	NA	TGTGCCAGCAGCTCTGGAAGGGGCGGGGTGTCTAGCACAGATACGCAGTATTTT	CASSSGRGGVSSTDTQYF
TRBV6-7	NA	TRBJ2-5	NA	TGTGCCGGGGGGGAGGTCGGGACAACCGCAGAGACCCAGTACTTC	CAGGEVGTTAETQYF
TRBV28	NA	TRBJ2-5	NA	TGTGCCAGCAGCACACGGGGGCCGGGGGAGAGAGAGACCCAGTACTTC	CASSTRGPGERETQYF
TRBV30	once	TRBJ1-2	TRBD1	TGTGCCTGGAGGTTAACCGGGACAGCCAACTTTGGCTACACCTTC	CAWRLTGTANFGYTF
TRBV5-4	NA	TRBJ2-3	TRBD2	TGTGCCAGCAGCTTGGACCCTCTAGCGGTTCTCAGCACAGATACGCAGTATTTT	CASSLDPLAVLSTDTQYF
TRBV5-1	NA	TRBJ2-2	NA	TGCGCCAGCAGCTTCGGACGGAACACCGGGGAGCTGTTTTTT	CASSFGRNTGELFF
TRBV7-2	NA	TRBJ2-5	NA	TGTGCCAGCAGCTTAACTTTAAGGGGCCACGAGACCCAGTACTTC	CASSLTLRGHETQYF
TRBV5-6	NA	TRBJ2-7	NA	TGTGCCAGCAGCCCGCAGGGGTTCCCCTACGAGCAGTACTTC	CASSPQGFPYEQYF
TRBV6-5	NA	TRBJ2-1	TRBD2	TGTGCCAGCAGTTACAGGGATAGCGGGGGGAATGAGCAGTTCTTC	CASSYRDSGGNEQFF
TRBV19	NA	TRBJ2-2	TRBD2	TGTGCCAGTAGAGCGGGAAGCGCGAACACCGGGGAGCTGTTTTTT	CASRAGSANTGELFF
TRBV11-2	NA	TRBJ2-5	NA	TGTGCCAGCAGCTTCGGGAGCGGAGAGACCCAGTACTTC	CASSFGSGETQYF
TRBV13	NA	TRBJ2-7	NA	TGTGCCAGCAGCTTAGAAGGGGATTCCGAGCAGTACTTC	CASSLEGDSEQYF
TRBV4-2	NA	TRBJ2-5	NA	TGTGCCAGCAGCCAAGGGGGGTTTGGGGAGACCCAGTACTTC	CASSQGGFGETQYF
TRBV7-3	NA	TRBJ2-4	NA	TGTGCCAGCAGCTTAAACCCGAGGGACATTCAGTACTTC	CASSLNPRDIQYF
TRBV6-5	once	TRBJ2-3	NA	TGTGCCAGCAGTTACTCCGGGGGGCACGGAGATACGCAGTATTTT	CASSYSGGHGDTQYF
TRBV5-6	NA	TRBJ2-5	NA	TGTGCCAGCAGCTTGTACAGCCAAGAGACCCAGTACTTC	CASSLYSQETQYF
TRBV15	NA	TRBJ1-2	NA	TGTGCCACCAGCAGAGGTGGACAGATCAGCGGGTATGGCTACACCTTC	CATSRGGQISGYGYTF
TRBV11-3	NA	TRBJ2-5	NA	TGTGCCAGCAGCTTCTCGGGTCAGGAGACCCAGTACTTC	CASSFSGQETQYF
TRBV4-3	NA	TRBJ2-7	NA	TGCGCCAGCAGCGAGGGGGGTCTCCACGAGCAGTACTTC	CASSEGGLHEQYF
TRBV28	NA	TRBJ1-2	NA	TGTGCCAGCAGTCTACTCGACCTGGGGGGCTACACCTTC	CASSLLDLGGYTF
TRBV9	NA	TRBJ1-2	NA	TGTGCCAGCAGCGTACATCCAGGTTTGGACTATGGCTACACCTTC	CASSVHPGLDYGYTF
TRBV29-1	few	TRBJ2-5	NA	TGCAGCGTTGAAGTGCCGGGGAGTGGGGGAGAGACCCAGTACTTC	CSVEVPGSGGETQYF
TRBV4-3	NA	TRBJ1-5	TRBD1	TGCGCCAGCAGCCAGGGGGACAGGGAACGGAATCAGCCCCAGCATTTT	CASSQGDRERNQPQHF
TRBV4-2	NA	TRBJ2-1	NA	TGTGCCAGCAGCTACCGCCGGGACCTCGACTCCTACAATGAGCAGTTCTTC	CASSYRRDLDSYNEQFF
TRBV25-1	NA	TRBJ1-2	TRBD1	TGTGCCAGCAGTGACGACAGGGGAAGGAGCTATGGCTACACCTTC	CASSDDRGRSYGYTF